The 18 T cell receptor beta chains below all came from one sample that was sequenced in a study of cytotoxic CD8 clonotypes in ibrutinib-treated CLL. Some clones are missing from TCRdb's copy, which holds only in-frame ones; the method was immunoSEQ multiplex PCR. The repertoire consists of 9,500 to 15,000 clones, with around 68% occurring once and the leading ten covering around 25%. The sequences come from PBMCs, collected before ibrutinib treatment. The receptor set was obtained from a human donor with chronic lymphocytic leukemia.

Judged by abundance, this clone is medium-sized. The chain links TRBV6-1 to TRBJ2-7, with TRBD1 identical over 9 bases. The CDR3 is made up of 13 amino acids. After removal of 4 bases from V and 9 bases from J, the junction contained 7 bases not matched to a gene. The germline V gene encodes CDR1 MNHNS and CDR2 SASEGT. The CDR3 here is CASSGPDRGRQYF. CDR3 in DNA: TGTGCCAGCAGTGGCCCGGACAGGGGACGGCAGTACTTC.

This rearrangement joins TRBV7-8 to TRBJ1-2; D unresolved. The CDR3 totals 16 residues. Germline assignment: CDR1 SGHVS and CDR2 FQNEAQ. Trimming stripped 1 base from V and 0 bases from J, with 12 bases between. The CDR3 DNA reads TGTGCCAGCAGCTTAGTACTCTCTTCAGCTAACTATGGCTACACCTTC. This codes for CASSLVLSSANYGYTF.

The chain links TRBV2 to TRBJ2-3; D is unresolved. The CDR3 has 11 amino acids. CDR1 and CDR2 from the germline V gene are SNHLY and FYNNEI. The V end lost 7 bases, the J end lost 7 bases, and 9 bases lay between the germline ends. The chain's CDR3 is CASTDSHTQYF. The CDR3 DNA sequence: TGTGCCAGCACTGACTCTCATACGCAGTATTTT.

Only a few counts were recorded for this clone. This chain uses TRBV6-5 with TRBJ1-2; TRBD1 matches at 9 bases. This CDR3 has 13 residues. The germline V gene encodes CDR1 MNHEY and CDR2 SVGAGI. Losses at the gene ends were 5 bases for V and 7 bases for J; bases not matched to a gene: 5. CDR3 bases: TGTGCCAGCAGTCCACAGGGGGCGTTTGGCTACACCTTC. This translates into CASSPQGAFGYTF.

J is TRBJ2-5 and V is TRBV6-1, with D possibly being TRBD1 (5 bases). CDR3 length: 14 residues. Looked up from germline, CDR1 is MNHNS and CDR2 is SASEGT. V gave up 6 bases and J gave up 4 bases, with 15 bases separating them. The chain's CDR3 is CASREWLGLETQYF. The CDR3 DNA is TGTGCCAGCAGGGAGTGGCTGGGGCTAGAGACCCAGTACTTC.

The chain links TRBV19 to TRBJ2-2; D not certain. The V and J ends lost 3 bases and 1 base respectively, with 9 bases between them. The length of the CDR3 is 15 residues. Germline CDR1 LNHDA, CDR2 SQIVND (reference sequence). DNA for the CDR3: TGTGCCAGTAGTATGGCCCTGGGGAACACCGGGGAGCTGTTTTTT. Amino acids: CASSMALGNTGELFF.

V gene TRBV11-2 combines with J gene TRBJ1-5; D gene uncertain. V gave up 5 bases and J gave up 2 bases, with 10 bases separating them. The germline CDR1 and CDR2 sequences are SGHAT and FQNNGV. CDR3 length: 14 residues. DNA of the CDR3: TGTGCCAGCAGCCCCCGCGCCGGCAATCAGCCCCAGCATTTT. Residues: CASSPRAGNQPQHF.

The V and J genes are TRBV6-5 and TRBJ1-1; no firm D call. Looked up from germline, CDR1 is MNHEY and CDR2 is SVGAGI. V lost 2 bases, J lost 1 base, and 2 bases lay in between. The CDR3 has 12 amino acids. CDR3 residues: CASSYTNTEAFF. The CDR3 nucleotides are TGTGCCAGCAGTTACACGAACACTGAAGCTTTCTTT.

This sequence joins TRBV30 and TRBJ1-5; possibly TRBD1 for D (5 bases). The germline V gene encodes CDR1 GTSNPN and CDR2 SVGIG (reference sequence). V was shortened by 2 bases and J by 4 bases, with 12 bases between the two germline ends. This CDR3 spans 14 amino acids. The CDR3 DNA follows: TGTGCCTGGAGTAAGGGGTCAGTGAATCAGCCCCAGCATTTT. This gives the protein CAWSKGSVNQPQHF.

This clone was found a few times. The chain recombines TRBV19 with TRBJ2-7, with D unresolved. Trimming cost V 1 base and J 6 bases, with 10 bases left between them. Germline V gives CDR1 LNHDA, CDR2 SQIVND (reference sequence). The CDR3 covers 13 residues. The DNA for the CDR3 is TGTGCCAGTAGTATAGCTCTGAGAGGCGAGCAGTACTTC. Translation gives CASSIALRGEQYF.

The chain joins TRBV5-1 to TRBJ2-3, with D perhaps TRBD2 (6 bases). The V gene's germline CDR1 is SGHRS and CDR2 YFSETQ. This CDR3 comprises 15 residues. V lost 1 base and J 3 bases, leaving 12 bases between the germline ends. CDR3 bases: TGCGCCAGCAGCTTGTGGGGTGGGGGGACAGATACGCAGTATTTT. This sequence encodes CASSLWGGGTDTQYF.

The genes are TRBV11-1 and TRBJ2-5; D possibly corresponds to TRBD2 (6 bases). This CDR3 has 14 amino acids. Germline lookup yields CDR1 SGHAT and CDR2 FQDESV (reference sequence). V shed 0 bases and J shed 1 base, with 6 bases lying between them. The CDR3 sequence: CASSLAGGQETQYF. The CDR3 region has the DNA TGTGCCAGCAGCTTAGCGGGGGGCCAAGAGACCCAGTACTTC.

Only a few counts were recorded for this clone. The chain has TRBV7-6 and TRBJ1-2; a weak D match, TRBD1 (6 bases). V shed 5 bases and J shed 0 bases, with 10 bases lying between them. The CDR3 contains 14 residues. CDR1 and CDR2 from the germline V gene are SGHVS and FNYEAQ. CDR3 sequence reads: CASSPRGANYGYTF. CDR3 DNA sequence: TGTGCCAGCAGCCCCAGGGGAGCTAACTATGGCTACACCTTC.

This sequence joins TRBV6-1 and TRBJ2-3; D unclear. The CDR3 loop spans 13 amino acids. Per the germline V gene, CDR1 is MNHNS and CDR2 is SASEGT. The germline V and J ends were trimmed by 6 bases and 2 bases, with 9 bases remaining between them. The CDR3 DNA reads TGTGCCAGCAGCTCCGGGTTCACAGATACGCAGTATTTT. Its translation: CASSSGFTDTQYF.

The DNA of the CDR3 is TGTGCCAGCAGCGCACAGATCACTGAGACCCAGTACTTC. It specifies CASSAQITETQYF. The chain links TRBV7-2 to TRBJ2-5; D gene unclear. Germline loops: CDR1 SGHTA, CDR2 FQGNSA. V lost 5 bases and J lost 5, with 12 bases in between. CDR3 size: 13 residues.

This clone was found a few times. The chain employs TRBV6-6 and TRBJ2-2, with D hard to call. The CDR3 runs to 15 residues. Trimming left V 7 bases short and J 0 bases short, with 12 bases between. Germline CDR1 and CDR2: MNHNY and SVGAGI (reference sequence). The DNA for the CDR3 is TGTGCCAGCAAACAAGACGGAGCGAACACCGGGGAGCTGTTTTTT. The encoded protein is CASKQDGANTGELFF.

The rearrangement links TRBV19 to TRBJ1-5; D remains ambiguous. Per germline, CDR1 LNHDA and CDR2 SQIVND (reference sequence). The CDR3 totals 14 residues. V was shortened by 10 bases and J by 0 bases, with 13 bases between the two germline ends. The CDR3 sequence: CATTIPHSNQPQHF. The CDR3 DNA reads TGTGCCACCACAATTCCTCATAGCAATCAGCCCCAGCATTTT.

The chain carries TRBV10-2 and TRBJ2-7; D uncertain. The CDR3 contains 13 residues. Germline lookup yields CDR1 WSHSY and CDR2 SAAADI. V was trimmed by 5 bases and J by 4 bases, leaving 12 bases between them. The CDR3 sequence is CASSPQVGYEQYF. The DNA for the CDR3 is TGCGCCAGCAGTCCACAAGTCGGTTACGAGCAGTACTTC.